This TCR beta chain came from a study of control samples from healthy donors and cancer patients. V lost 3 bases and J 5 bases, leaving 23 bases between the germline ends. This CDR3 spans 16 amino acids. The germline V gene encodes CDR1 DFQATT and CDR2 SNEGSKA (reference sequence). The assay was immunoSEQ multiplex PCR, and TCRdb's table has in-frame clones only and misses some. In the table there are approximately 140,000 clones, roughly 93% of which are singletons. The clonotype originates from a man in his late teens or twenties in good health. The specimen was blood. The V gene is TRBV20-1, the J gene TRBJ2-7, with D perhaps given as TRBD1 or TRBD2 (5 bases each). CDR3 DNA sequence: TGCAGTGCTAGTCCGGGGCAGGGAATTTTTGAGGACGAGCAGTACTTC. It encodes CSASPGQGIFEDEQYF.